This T cell receptor (beta chain) was captured in a study of T cells after yellow fever vaccination. The CDR3 has 14 amino acids. V lost 3 bases and J 10 bases, leaving 16 bases between the germline ends. CDR1 is SGHTA, CDR2 FQGNSA, per germline. TCRdb independently ran MiXCR on the 5' RACE reads; one entry per CDR3 protein. The sample shows about 350,000 distinct CDR3 sequences, roughly 12% of them seen only once. This rearrangement joins TRBV7-2 to TRBJ2-1; maybe TRBD2 (7 bases). Sequences were derived from PBMCs, sampled on the day of the first yellow fever vaccination. The receptor was isolated from a man between 18 and 29 years old who received the YFV17D yellow fever vaccine. DNA of the CDR3: TGTGCCAGCAGCTTCACGGGGGGCGAATACGAGCAGTTCTTC. Its translation is CASSFTGGEYEQFF.